What follows are 5 T cell receptor beta chains derived from one specimen sequenced in a study of T cells in Graves' hyperthyroidism and ophthalmopathy. It was RNA transcripts that yielded the amplified TCR beta CDR3 regions. An initial round of RT-PCR targeting the TCR CDR3 relied on the HTBI primer set. TCRdb itself ran the multiplex PCR reads through MiXCR, one entry per CDR3 protein. The table lists around 480,000 distinct CDR3 sequences, about an eighth of them singletons. The source material was blood. The receptors shown here come from a woman under 30 with Graves' hyperthyroidism.

This clonotype was seen many times. The rearrangement joins TRBV14 to TRBJ1-1; D may be TRBD1 (5 bases). Between the trimmed V and J ends, which lost 5 bases and 3 bases, there was a span of 16 bases. This CDR3 is 15 amino acids long. In germline, CDR1 is SGHDN, CDR2 FVKESK. In nucleotides, the CDR3 is TGTGCCAGCAGCGCGCTAAGGGGTTGGGACACTGAAGCTTTCTTT. It codes for CASSALRGWDTEAFF.

This clonotype was counted ten times or more. The chain joins TRBV6-1 to TRBJ2-5, with 8 bases fitting TRBD1. The V segment lost 6 bases and the J segment 5 bases; nucleotides outside the gene matches: 8. This CDR3 spans 14 amino acids. Germline values: CDR1 MNHNS, CDR2 SASEGT. CDR3 region: CASSGGQGLETQYF. As DNA, the CDR3 is TGTGCCAGCAGCGGCGGACAGGGTCTGGAGACCCAGTACTTC.

This clonotype came up many times. The V gene is TRBV2, the J gene TRBJ2-5; 11 bases line up with TRBD2. CDR1 and CDR2 (germline): SNHLY, FYNNEI. The junction had 7 bases not matched to a gene; V was cut back by 6 bases and J by 4 bases. The CDR3 runs 15 residues. The CDR3 region is CASRPSSGRGETQYF. CDR3 DNA sequence: TGTGCCAGCAGGCCGAGTAGCGGGAGGGGAGAGACCCAGTACTTC.

The genes are TRBV29-1 and TRBJ1-2; 8 bases align to TRBD1. After removal of 8 bases from V and 6 bases from J, the junction contained 5 bases not matched to a gene. CDR1 is SQVTM, CDR2 ANQGSEA, per germline. The CDR3 contains 11 residues. Here the CDR3 reads CSSRQGNGYTF. As DNA, the CDR3 is TGCAGCTCGAGACAGGGGAATGGCTACACCTTC.

A few counts support this clonotype. The V gene is TRBV28, the J gene TRBJ2-3; a possible D gene is TRBD2 (6 bases). This CDR3 is built from 14 residues. CDR1 and CDR2 from the germline V gene are MDHEN and SYDVKM. Deletions cut 5 bases from V and 3 bases from J, with 12 bases between. CDR3 loop: CASSPGLWTDTQYF. The CDR3 region has the DNA TGTGCCAGCAGTCCGGGACTTTGGACAGATACGCAGTATTTT. The full variable domain, rest sourced from reference TRBV28 and TRBJ2-3, is DVKVTQSSRYLVKRTGEKVFLECVQDMDHENMFWYRQDPGLGLRLIYFSYDVKMKEKGDIPEGYSVSREKKERFSLILESASTNQTSMYLCASSPGLWTDTQYFGPGTRLTVL.